The sequence of this T cell receptor beta chain was determined in a study of CD8+ T cells in alopecia areata. cDNA reverse transcribed from extracted RNA served as the sequencing template. Libraries were prepared by immunoSEQ multiplex PCR; TCRdb keeps only in-frame clonotypes and omits some of them. The sample holds fewer than 200,000 clones, about three fifths seen once. As to this clone: The identical CDR3 is also encoded by other nucleotide sequences in the sample.

Germline lookup yields CDR1 SEHNR and CDR2 FQNEAQ (reference sequence). This CDR3 comprises 15 residues. V was trimmed by 0 bases and J by 4 bases, leaving 13 bases between them. The sample's treatment: oral pan-JAK inhibitor, 5-10 mg twice daily. Sequencing was performed on CD8+ T cells sorted from blood, taken at week 24, from a patient treated with tofacitinib. The chain is built from TRBV7-9 and TRBJ2-7; perhaps D is TRBD1 or TRBD2 (5 bases each). The TCR comes from a human donor with alopecia areata. The CDR3 DNA sequence: TGTGCCAGCAGCTTAGCCCAAACGGGGCGGTACGAGCAGTACTTC. This translates into CASSLAQTGRYEQYF. The complete variable domain, with remaining parts taken from reference TRBV7-9 and TRBJ2-7, reads DTGVSQNPRHKITKRGQNVTFRCDPISEHNRLYWYRQTLGQGPEFLTYFQNEAQLEKSRLLSDRFSAERPKGSFSTLEIQRTEQGDSAMYLCASSLAQTGRYEQYFGPGTRLTVT.